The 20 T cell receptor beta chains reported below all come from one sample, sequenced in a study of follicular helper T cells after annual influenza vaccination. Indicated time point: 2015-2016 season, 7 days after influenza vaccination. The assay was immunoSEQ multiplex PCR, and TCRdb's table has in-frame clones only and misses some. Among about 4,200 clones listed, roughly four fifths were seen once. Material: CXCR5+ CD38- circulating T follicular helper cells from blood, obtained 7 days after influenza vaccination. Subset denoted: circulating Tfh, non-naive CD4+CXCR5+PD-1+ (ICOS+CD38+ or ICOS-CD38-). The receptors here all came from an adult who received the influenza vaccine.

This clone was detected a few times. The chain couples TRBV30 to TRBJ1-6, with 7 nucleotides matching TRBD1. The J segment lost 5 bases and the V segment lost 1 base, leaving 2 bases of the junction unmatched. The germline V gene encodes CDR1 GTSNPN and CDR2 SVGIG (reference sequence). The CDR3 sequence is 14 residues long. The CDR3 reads CAWSGGQDNSPLHF. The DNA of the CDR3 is TGTGCCTGGAGTGGAGGACAGGATAATTCACCCCTCCACTTT.

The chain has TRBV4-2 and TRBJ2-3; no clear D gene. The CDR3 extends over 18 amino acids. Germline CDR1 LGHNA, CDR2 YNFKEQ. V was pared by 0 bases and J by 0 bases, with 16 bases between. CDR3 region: CASSQDRAADLSTDTQYF. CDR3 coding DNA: TGTGCCAGCAGCCAAGATCGGGCGGCCGACCTTAGCACAGATACGCAGTATTTT.

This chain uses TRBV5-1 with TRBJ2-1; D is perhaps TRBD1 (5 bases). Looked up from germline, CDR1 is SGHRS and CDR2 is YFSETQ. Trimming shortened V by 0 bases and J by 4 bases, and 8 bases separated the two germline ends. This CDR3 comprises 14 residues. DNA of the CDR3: TGCGCCAGCAGCTTGGAGGCAGGGTACAATGAGCAGTTCTTC. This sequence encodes CASSLEAGYNEQFF.

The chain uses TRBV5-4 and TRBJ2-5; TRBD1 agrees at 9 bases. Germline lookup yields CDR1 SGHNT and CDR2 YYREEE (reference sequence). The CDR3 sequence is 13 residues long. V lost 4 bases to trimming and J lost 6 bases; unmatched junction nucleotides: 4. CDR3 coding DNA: TGTGCCAGCAGCCAACAGGGGGCGAAGACCCAGTACTTC. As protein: CASSQQGAKTQYF. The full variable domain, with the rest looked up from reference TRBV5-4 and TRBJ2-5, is ETGVTQSPTHLIKTRGQQVTLRCSSQSGHNTVSWYQQALGQGPQFIFQYYREEENGRGNFPPRFSGLQFPNYSSELNVNALELDDSALYLCASSQQGAKTQYFGPGTRLLVL.

The CDR3 DNA follows: TGTGCCAGCAGCCAAGATTGGGGCTCCTACAATGAGCAGTTCTTC. Encoded protein: CASSQDWGSYNEQFF. This chain connects TRBV4-2 to TRBJ2-1; D not certain. This CDR3 spans 15 amino acids. Per the germline V gene, CDR1 is LGHNA and CDR2 is YNFKEQ. Trimming took off 0 bases at V and 0 bases at J, with 6 bases between the two ends.

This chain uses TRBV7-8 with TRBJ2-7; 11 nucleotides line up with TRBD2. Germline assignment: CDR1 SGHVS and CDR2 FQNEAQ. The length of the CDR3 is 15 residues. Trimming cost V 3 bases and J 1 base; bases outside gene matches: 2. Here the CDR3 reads CASSFRLAGSYEQYF. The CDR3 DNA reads TGTGCCAGCAGCTTTAGACTAGCGGGGTCCTACGAGCAGTACTTC.

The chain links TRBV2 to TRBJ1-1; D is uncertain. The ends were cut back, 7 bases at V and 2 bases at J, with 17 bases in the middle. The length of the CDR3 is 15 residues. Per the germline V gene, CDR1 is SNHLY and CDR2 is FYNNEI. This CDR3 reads CASTESSGINTEAFF. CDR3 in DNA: TGTGCCAGCACGGAAAGTAGCGGAATAAACACTGAAGCTTTCTTT.

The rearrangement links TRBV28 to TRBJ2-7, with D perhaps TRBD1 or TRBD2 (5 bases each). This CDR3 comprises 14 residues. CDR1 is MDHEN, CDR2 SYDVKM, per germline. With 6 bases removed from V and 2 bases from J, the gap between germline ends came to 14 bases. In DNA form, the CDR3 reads TGTGCCAGCAGGGGGACCCCCACAGCCTACGAGCAGTACTTC. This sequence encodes CASRGTPTAYEQYF.

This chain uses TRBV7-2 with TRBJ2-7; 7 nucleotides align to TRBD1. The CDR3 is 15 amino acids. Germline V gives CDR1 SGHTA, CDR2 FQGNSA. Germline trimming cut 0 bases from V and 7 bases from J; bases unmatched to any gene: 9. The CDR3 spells CASSLALRDRREQYF. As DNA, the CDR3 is TGTGCCAGCAGCTTAGCGCTTCGGGACAGAAGGGAGCAGTACTTC.

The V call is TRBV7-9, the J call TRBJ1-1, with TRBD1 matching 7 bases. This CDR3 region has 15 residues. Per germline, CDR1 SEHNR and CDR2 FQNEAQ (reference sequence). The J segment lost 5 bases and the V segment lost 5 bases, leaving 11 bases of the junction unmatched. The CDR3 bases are TGTGCCAGCAGCCCACTGACAGGGCGGAGAACTGAAGCTTTCTTT. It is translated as CASSPLTGRRTEAFF.

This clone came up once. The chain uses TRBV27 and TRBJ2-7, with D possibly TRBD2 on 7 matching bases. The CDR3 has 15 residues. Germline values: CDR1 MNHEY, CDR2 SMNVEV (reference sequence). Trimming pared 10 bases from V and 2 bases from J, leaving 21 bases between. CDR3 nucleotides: TGTGCCACTCAAAGGGGGGCGGGAGTCGCCTACGAGCAGTACTTC. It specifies CATQRGAGVAYEQYF.

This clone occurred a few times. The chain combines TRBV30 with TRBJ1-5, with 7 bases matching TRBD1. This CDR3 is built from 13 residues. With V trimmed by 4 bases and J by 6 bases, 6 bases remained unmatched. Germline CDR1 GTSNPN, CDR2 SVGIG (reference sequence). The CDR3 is CAWNTGEGQPQHF. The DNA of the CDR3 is TGTGCCTGGAACACAGGGGAAGGTCAGCCCCAGCATTTT.

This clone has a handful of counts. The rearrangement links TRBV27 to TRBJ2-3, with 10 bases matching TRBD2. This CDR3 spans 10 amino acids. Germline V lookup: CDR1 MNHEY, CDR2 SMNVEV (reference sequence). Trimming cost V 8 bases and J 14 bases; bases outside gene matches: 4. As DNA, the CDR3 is TGTGCCAGCGGGACTAGCGTTCTGTATTTT. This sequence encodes CASGTSVLYF.

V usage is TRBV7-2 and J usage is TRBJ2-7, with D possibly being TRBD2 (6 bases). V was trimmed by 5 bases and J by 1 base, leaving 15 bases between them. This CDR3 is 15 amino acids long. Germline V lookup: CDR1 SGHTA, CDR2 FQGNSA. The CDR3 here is CASSLPGTGSYEQYF. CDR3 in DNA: TGTGCCAGCAGCCTGCCCGGGACTGGATCCTACGAGCAGTACTTC.

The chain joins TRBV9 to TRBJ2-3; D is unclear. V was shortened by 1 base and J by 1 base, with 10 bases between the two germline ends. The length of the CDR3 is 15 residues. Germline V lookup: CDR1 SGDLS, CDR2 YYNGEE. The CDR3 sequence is CASSVSPMGTDTQYF. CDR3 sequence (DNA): TGTGCCAGCAGCGTATCCCCGATGGGCACAGATACGCAGTATTTT.

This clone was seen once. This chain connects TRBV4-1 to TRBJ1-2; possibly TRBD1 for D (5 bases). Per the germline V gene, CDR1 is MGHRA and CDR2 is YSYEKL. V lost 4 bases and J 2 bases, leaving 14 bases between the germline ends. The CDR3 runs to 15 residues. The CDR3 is CASSPPGGVNYGYTF. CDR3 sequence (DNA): TGCGCCAGCAGCCCGCCGGGGGGGGTCAACTATGGCTACACCTTC.

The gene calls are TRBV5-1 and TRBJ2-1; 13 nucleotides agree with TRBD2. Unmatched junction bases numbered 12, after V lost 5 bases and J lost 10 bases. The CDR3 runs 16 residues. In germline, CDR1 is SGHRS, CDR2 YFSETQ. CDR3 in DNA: TGCGCCAGCAGTTCAAACGGACTAGCGGGAGCGGGGGAGCAGTTCTTC. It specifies CASSSNGLAGAGEQFF.

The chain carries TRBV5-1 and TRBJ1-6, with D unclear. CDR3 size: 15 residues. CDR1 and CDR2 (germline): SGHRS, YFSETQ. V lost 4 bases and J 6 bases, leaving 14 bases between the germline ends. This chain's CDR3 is CASSAAIYSNSPLHF. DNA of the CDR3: TGCGCCAGCAGCGCTGCCATCTATTCTAATTCACCCCTCCACTTT. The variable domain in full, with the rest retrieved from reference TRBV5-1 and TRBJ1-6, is KAGVTQTPRYLIKTRGQQVTLSCSPISGHRSVSWYQQTPGQGLQFLFEYFSETQRNKGNFPGRFSGRQFSNSRSEMNVSTLELGDSALYLCASSAAIYSNSPLHFGNGTRLTVT.

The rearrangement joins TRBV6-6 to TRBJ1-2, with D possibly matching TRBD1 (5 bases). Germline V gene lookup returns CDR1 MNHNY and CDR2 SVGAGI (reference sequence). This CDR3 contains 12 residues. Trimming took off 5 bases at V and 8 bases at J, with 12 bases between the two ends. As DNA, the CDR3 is TGTGCCAGCAGTCCGGGACCGCTCGGCTACACCTTC. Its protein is CASSPGPLGYTF.

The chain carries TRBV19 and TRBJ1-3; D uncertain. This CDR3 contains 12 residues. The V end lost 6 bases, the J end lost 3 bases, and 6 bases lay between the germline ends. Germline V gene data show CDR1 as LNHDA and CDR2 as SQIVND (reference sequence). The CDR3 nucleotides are TGTGCCAGTAGGAGGGATGGAAACACCATATATTTT. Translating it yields CASRRDGNTIYF. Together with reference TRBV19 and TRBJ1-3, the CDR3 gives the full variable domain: DGGITQSPKYLFRKEGQNVTLSCEQNLNHDAMYWYRQDPGQGLRLIYYSQIVNDFQKGDIAEGYSVSREKKESFPLTVTSAQKNPTAFYLCASRRDGNTIYFGEGSWLTVV.